This T cell receptor (beta chain) was documented in a study of response to subunit inactivated influenza vaccine. Study results and caveats: The authors suggested that every seasonal influenza vaccination recruits few new T cells.

In the case of this clonotype: Its antigen remains unidentified.

The CDR3 runs 13 residues. V was clipped by 1 base and J by 3 bases, with 6 bases between them. The germline V gene has CDR1 SEHNR and CDR2 FQNEAQ (reference sequence). One entry per CDR3 protein results from TCRdb running MiXCR on the RT-PCR reads. The table includes about 520,000 distinct CDR3 sequences, approximately 24% detected once. The clonotype comes from a man aged 50-60 years who received an inactivated influenza vaccine. The chain employs TRBV7-9 and TRBJ1-1, with D unclear. The starting material was CD4+ T cells sorted from PBMCs, obtained about 5 days after vaccination. The CDR3 protein is CASSLDQYTEAFF. The CDR3 DNA sequence: TGTGCCAGCAGCTTAGACCAATACACTGAAGCTTTCTTT.